A single sample is the source of the 25 T cell receptor beta chains below, sequenced in a study of T-cell memory formation after mild COVID-19 (dated by TCRdb to about 2021). Libraries were constructed by 5' RACE. Sequencing took place on an Illumina NovaSeq 6000. TCRdb reprocessing: public reads trimmed at Q25 with fastp, clones called with MiXCR, in-frame beta chains kept. Rows merge per CDR3 protein into single entries with the most common DNA and genes. Present in this sample are under 300,000 distinct CDR3 sequences, around 8% of which were seen just once. Together, the top ten hold roughly 22% of the sample. Sequenced: PBMCs or a T cell subset sorted from them (not recorded which). The receptors here all came from a man between 18 and 35 years old who had mild COVID-19 (a few samples of this study predate the infection). The sample titles of this study are shuffled in the database, so cell type and time point are left out; the donor was told from shared clones.

This clonotype was seen more than once but under ten times. The rearrangement links TRBV11-2 to TRBJ2-2; D may match TRBD1 or TRBD2 (6 bases each). CDR3 length: 17 amino acids. CDR1 is SGHAT and CDR2 is FQNNGV in the germline V gene. The germline V and J ends were trimmed by 2 bases and 2 bases, with 15 bases remaining between them. CDR3 residues: CASSLLRDIHNTGELFF. The CDR3 nucleotides read TGTGCCAGCAGCTTATTGCGGGACATCCATAACACCGGGGAGCTGTTTTTT.

There are a few counts of this clonotype. The V call is TRBV7-6, the J call TRBJ2-3; D is uncertain. Germline V gene data show CDR1 as SGHVS and CDR2 as FNYEAQ. This CDR3 contains 14 residues. Deletions cut 5 bases from V and 2 bases from J, with 11 bases between. The CDR3 sequence: CASSPDSYTDTQYF. The CDR3 DNA reads as TGTGCCAGCAGCCCAGACTCGTACACAGATACGCAGTATTTT. Full variable domain (missing parts from reference TRBV7-6 and TRBJ2-3): GAGVSQSPRYKVTKRGQDVALRCDPISGHVSLYWYRQALGQGPEFLTYFNYEAQQDKSGLPNDRFSAERPEGSISTLTIQRTEQRDSAMYRCASSPDSYTDTQYFGPGTRLTVL.

This clonotype was counted many times. The CDR3 loop is CASSEASGYQPQHF. In DNA, the CDR3 is TGTGCCAGCAGTGAGGCCTCCGGGTATCAGCCCCAGCATTTT. The chain couples TRBV6-2 or TRBV6-3 to TRBJ1-5; D is undetermined. V lost 5 bases and J lost 5, with 13 bases in between. Germline lookup yields CDR1 MNHEY and CDR2 SVGEGT. The CDR3 loop spans 14 amino acids.

This clonotype was found many times. The chain combines TRBV5-5 with TRBJ2-5; 7 bases are a match to TRBD2. With 4 bases clipped from V and 3 bases from J, the junction kept 6 bases outside the gene matches. The germline V gene has CDR1 SGHKS and CDR2 YYEKEE (reference sequence). CDR3 length: 14 amino acids. The DNA of the CDR3 is TGTGCCAGCAGCCCGGGGGGAATAGAAGAGACCCAGTACTTC. This codes for CASSPGGIEETQYF.

The V and J genes are TRBV6-6 and TRBJ2-1; TRBD2 matches at 11 bases. The CDR3 extends over 15 amino acids. The germline CDR1 and CDR2 sequences are MNHNY and SVGAGI (reference sequence). V gave up 5 bases and J gave up 8 bases; unmatched junction bases: 8. CDR3 sequence (DNA): TGTGCCAGCAGTAGCACTAGCGGGGGTGGGGATGAGCAGTTCTTC. This gives the protein CASSSTSGGGDEQFF.

In this sample, this clonotype turned up a few times. The chain recombines TRBV6-6 with TRBJ1-3; D uncertain. From germline, CDR1 is MNHNY and CDR2 SVGAGI (reference sequence). The CDR3 spans 20 residues. V gave up 6 bases and J gave up 2 bases, with 29 bases separating them. The CDR3 is CASSPIHSIPPLPPGNTIYF. The CDR3 DNA reads TGTGCCAGCAGCCCAATCCACTCTATCCCTCCACTCCCCCCTGGAAACACCATATATTTT.

This clonotype was counted at least ten times. The rearrangement links TRBV5-1 to TRBJ2-1, with 11 positions matching TRBD2. Trimming at V came to 4 bases and at J to 3 bases, leaving 3 bases not matched to a gene. This CDR3 region has 15 residues. Germline V gene data show CDR1 as SGHRS and CDR2 as YFSETQ. CDR3 bases: TGCGCCAGCAGCACCACTAGCGGGGGCTACAATGAGCAGTTCTTC. Translation gives CASSTTSGGYNEQFF.

This clonotype was counted between two and nine times. Written as DNA, the CDR3 is TGTGCCAGCAGTTACGGGGGGGGTGCCACTGAAGCTTTCTTT. It is translated as CASSYGGGATEAFF. V gene TRBV6-2 or TRBV6-3 combines with J gene TRBJ1-1; a possible D gene is TRBD1 (5 bases). Germline values: CDR1 MNHEY, CDR2 SVGEGT. V gave up 2 bases and J gave up 4 bases, with 11 bases separating them. This CDR3 is 14 amino acids long.

This chain joins TRBV5-1 and TRBJ2-1; 13 bases fit TRBD2. Germline-derived CDR1 and CDR2 are SGHRS and YFSETQ. V lost 4 bases, J lost 8 bases, and 6 bases stayed unmatched. CDR3 length: 15 residues. CDR3 region: CASSPGLAGAHEQFF. As DNA, the CDR3 is TGCGCCAGCAGCCCCGGACTAGCGGGGGCGCATGAGCAGTTCTTC.

This rearrangement joins TRBV20-1 to TRBJ2-2; D may be TRBD2 (6 bases). Trimming pared 3 bases from V and 4 bases from J, leaving 12 bases between. The CDR3 sequence is 14 residues long. Looked up from germline, CDR1 is DFQATT and CDR2 is SNEGSKA (reference sequence). In DNA form, the CDR3 reads TGCAGTGCTAGGGCCGGGGGTAGCACCGGGGAGCTGTTTTTT. This codes for CSARAGGSTGELFF.

This chain links TRBV7-3 with TRBJ2-2; no reliable D call. V was cut by 5 bases and J by 0 bases, with 10 bases left in between. The CDR3 is 15 amino acids. Per the germline V gene, CDR1 is SGHTA and CDR2 is FQGTGA. CDR3 in DNA: TGTGCCAGCAGCAAAGTGGGCACGAACACCGGGGAGCTGTTTTTT. Protein sequence: CASSKVGTNTGELFF.

This clonotype was observed at least ten times. The chain joins TRBV7-9 to TRBJ1-6; TRBD1 is a possible D gene (5 bases). CDR1 is SEHNR and CDR2 is FQNEAQ in the germline V gene (reference sequence). V was cut by 2 bases and J by 8 bases, with 10 bases left in between. The length of the CDR3 is 14 residues. The CDR3 DNA sequence: TGTGCCAGCAGCTTACGCAGGGATTATTCACCCCTCCACTTT. It is translated as CASSLRRDYSPLHF.

The V call is TRBV7-2, the J call TRBJ2-1, with unresolved D. Germline CDR1 and CDR2: SGHTA and FQGNSA. The CDR3 is made up of 13 amino acids. V was cut by 3 bases and J by 5 bases, with 8 bases left in between. CDR3 region: CASSFSRDNEQFF. The CDR3, as DNA: TGTGCCAGCAGCTTCAGTCGGGACAATGAGCAGTTCTTC.

This clonotype was observed a few times. The CDR3 reads CASTTEAGTRSSGYGYTF. CDR3 DNA: TGTGCCAGTACCACAGAGGCGGGGACCAGGTCTTCGGGCTATGGCTACACCTTC. The rearrangement links TRBV19 to TRBJ1-2; a weak D match, TRBD1 (5 bases). CDR3 length equals 18 residues. V dropped 7 bases and J dropped 4 bases, with 28 bases sitting between them. Germline CDR1 and CDR2: LNHDA and SQIVND (reference sequence).

At least ten counts were recorded for this clonotype. This chain links TRBV20-1 with TRBJ1-2; D is ambiguous. The V gene lost 5 bases and the J gene lost 8 bases, with 15 bases spanning the gap. The germline CDR1 and CDR2 sequences are DFQATT and SNEGSKA (reference sequence). The CDR3 runs to 12 residues. The CDR3 reads CSAASPTGGYTF. CDR3 DNA sequence: TGCAGTGCTGCCAGTCCCACTGGCGGCTACACCTTC.

This clonotype occurred a few times. This sequence joins TRBV9 and TRBJ2-5; tentative D call: TRBD2 (5 bases). V was clipped by 0 bases and J by 1 base, with 10 bases between them. Germline V lookup: CDR1 SGDLS, CDR2 YYNGEE. The CDR3 spans 15 residues. Here the CDR3 reads CASSVASGFQETQYF. The CDR3, as DNA: TGTGCCAGCAGCGTAGCCAGCGGCTTCCAAGAGACCCAGTACTTC.

This clonotype was counted a few times. This rearrangement joins TRBV7-8 to TRBJ2-1; D perhaps matches TRBD2 (6 bases). The CDR3 is made up of 16 amino acids. V shed 6 bases and J shed 0 bases, with 15 bases lying between them. Germline V lookup: CDR1 SGHVS, CDR2 FQNEAQ. CDR3 sequence: CASSPTSPGSYNEQFF. In DNA form, the CDR3 reads TGTGCCAGCAGTCCTACTAGCCCAGGCTCCTACAATGAGCAGTTCTTC.

Many counts were recorded for this clonotype. The chain combines TRBV7-2 with TRBJ2-5; 10 bases are shared with TRBD2. Germline V gene data show CDR1 as SGHTA and CDR2 as FQGNSA. This CDR3 contains 14 residues. V shed 5 bases, J shed 3 bases, and the junction held 3 bases outside the gene matches. The CDR3 region has the DNA TGTGCCAGCAGCCACGGGACTAGCGAAGAGACCCAGTACTTC. Protein sequence: CASSHGTSEETQYF.

This clonotype occurred a few times. The chain's CDR3 is CSVIIGEQYF. CDR3 DNA sequence: TGCAGCGTTATTATAGGGGAGCAGTACTTC. The chain couples TRBV29-1 to TRBJ2-7, with unresolved D. The V end was cut by 5 bases, the J end by 7 bases, with 9 bases between. Germline loops: CDR1 SQVTM, CDR2 ANQGSEA. CDR3 length equals 10 residues.

This sequence joins TRBV28 and TRBJ2-1, with D maybe TRBD1 (6 bases). The CDR3 loop spans 13 amino acids. Trimming removed 6 bases at V and 6 bases at J, with 12 bases between. Per germline, CDR1 MDHEN and CDR2 SYDVKM. Written as DNA, the CDR3 is TGTGCCAGCAGCCCCGGACAGCCCAATGAGCAGTTCTTC. Its translation is CASSPGQPNEQFF.

V usage is TRBV7-8 and J usage is TRBJ2-7; TRBD2 might be the D (5 bases). The CDR3 runs to 13 residues. Trimming shortened V by 5 bases and J by 3 bases, and 11 bases separated the two germline ends. Germline values: CDR1 SGHVS, CDR2 FQNEAQ. In nucleotides, the CDR3 is TGTGCCAGCAGCCTCGGGATTTACTACGAGCAGTACTTC. Protein: CASSLGIYYEQYF.

J is TRBJ2-7 and V is TRBV5-5, with 10 bases matching TRBD1. Unmatched junction bases numbered 10, after V lost 0 bases and J lost 7 bases. Germline V gene lookup returns CDR1 SGHKS and CDR2 YYEKEE (reference sequence). The CDR3 is 16 amino acids. The chain's CDR3 is CASSLDSGTGVREQYV. Here the CDR3 DNA reads TGTGCCAGCAGCTTGGACTCCGGGACAGGGGTGAGGGAGCAGTACGTC.

The V gene is TRBV29-1, the J gene TRBJ2-6; 9 bases are a match to TRBD2. J gave up 4 bases and V 4 bases, and 8 bases lay outside the gene matches. This CDR3 spans 16 amino acids. Per the germline V gene, CDR1 is SQVTM and CDR2 is ANQGSEA. The CDR3 spells CSVAAGGQSGANVLTF. The CDR3 DNA follows: TGCAGCGTTGCGGCGGGGGGGCAATCCGGGGCCAACGTCCTGACTTTC.

In this sample, this clonotype turned up many times. The gene calls are TRBV20-1 and TRBJ2-2; TRBD1 agrees at 11 bases. CDR1 DFQATT and CDR2 SNEGSKA come from the germline V gene (reference sequence). This CDR3 comprises 15 residues. V shed 5 bases, J shed 7 bases, and the junction held 9 bases outside the gene matches. For the CDR3, the DNA is TGCAGTGCTCCCCGGACAGGGGGCGCAAACGGGGAGCTGTTTTTT. It encodes CSAPRTGGANGELFF.

This chain links TRBV11-2 with TRBJ2-1; 11 bases map to TRBD2. This CDR3 region has 16 residues. V lost 5 bases and J lost 10; bases outside the gene matches: 13. The germline CDR1 and CDR2 sequences are SGHAT and FQNNGV. The CDR3 DNA sequence: TGTGCCAGCAGCGCCCGACCTAGCGGGGGGCGAAACGAGCAGTTCTTC. As protein: CASSARPSGGRNEQFF.